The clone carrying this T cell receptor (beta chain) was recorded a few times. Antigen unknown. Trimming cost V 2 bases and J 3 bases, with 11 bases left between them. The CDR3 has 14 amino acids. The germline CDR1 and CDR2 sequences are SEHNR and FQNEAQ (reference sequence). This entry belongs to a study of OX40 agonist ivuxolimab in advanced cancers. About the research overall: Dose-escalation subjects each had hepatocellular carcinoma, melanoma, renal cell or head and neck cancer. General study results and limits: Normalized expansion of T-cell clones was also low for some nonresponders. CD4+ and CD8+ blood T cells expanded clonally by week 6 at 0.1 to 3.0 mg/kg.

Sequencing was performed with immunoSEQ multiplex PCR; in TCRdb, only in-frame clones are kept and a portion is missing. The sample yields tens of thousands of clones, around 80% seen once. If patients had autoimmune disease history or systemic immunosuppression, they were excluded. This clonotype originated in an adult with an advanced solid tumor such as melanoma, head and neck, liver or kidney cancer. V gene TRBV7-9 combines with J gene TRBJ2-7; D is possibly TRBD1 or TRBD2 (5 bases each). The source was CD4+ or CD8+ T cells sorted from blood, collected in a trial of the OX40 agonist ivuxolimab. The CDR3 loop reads CASSLRGAGYEQYF. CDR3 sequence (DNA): TGTGCCAGCAGCTTACGAGGGGCGGGCTACGAGCAGTACTTC.